A selection of T cell receptor beta chains follows, all from one sample in a study of T cell changes during pregnancy in multiple sclerosis. The repertoire was sequenced with immunoSEQ multiplex PCR; TCRdb's copy has only in-frame clones and lacks some. This table holds some 94,000 clones, around 90% found once. The sequences come from peripheral blood, collected in the first trimester of pregnancy. The receptors were sampled from a female donor in good health, enrolled as a control in a pregnancy study. Each CDR3 is given with its conserved first and last residue. The order of the fields is clone size, J gene, D gene, V gene, CDR3 DNA, CDR3 protein. A D gene is named only where the DNA matches it firmly. Clone size, where shown, is once, few, many, or a class for clones that have expanded.

-,TRBJ2-5,TRBD2,TRBV7-2,TGTGCCAGCAGCGCCTTAGCGGGGTTACAAGAGACCCAGTACTTC,CASSALAGLQETQYF
-,TRBJ2-2,TRBD2,TRBV7-6,TGTGCCAGCAGGTTTCTAGCGGGGGAAACCGGGGAGCTGTTTTTT,CASRFLAGETGELFF
once,TRBJ1-3,-,TRBV6-5,TGTGCCAGCAGTTCCTTTAGAGGCACCATATATTTT,CASSSFRGTIYF
-,TRBJ1-2,-,TRBV19,TGTGCCAGTACCCCGGGATCCCTCTATGGCTACACCTTC,CASTPGSLYGYTF
-,TRBJ2-1,TRBD2,TRBV9,TGTGCCAGCAGCGTCCGACTAGCGGACTATAATGAGCAGTTCTTC,CASSVRLADYNEQFF
-,TRBJ2-2,-,TRBV15,TGTGCCACCAGCAGAGATGGAGGGTACAACACCGGGGAGCTGTTTTTT,CATSRDGGYNTGELFF
-,TRBJ2-6,TRBD1,TRBV6-6,TGTGCCAGCAGGGACAGGGGGGGCTCTGGGGCCAACGTCCTGACTTTC,CASRDRGGSGANVLTF
-,TRBJ1-5,-,TRBV27,TGTGCCAGCCGTAGCAATCAGCCCCAGCATTTT,CASRSNQPQHF
-,TRBJ2-3,TRBD2,TRBV11-2,TGTGCCAGCAGCTTAGGGTCTAGCGGGGGAGGTGTAGATACGCAGTATTTT,CASSLGSSGGGVDTQYF
few,TRBJ1-1,-,TRBV19,TGTGCCAGGACCCTAGGGGGAGAGAACACTGAAGCTTTCTTT,CARTLGGENTEAFF
-,TRBJ2-1,-,TRBV2,TGTGCCAGCAGTGCACGCGGGCACAATGAGCAGTTCTTC,CASSARGHNEQFF
-,TRBJ1-5,TRBD1,TRBV6-5,TGTGCCAGCAGTTTACAGGGGGACAGCAATCAGCCCCAGCATTTT,CASSLQGDSNQPQHF
once,TRBJ1-3,TRBD1,TRBV28,TGTGCCAGCAGTCTACAGGGGACTGGAAACACCATATATTTT,CASSLQGTGNTIYF
-,TRBJ2-3,-,TRBV7-2,TGTGCCAGCAGCTTAGCGTATTCTGGGGGGGGCCGCACAGATACGCAGTATTTT,CASSLAYSGGGRTDTQYF
-,TRBJ2-5,-,TRBV5-1,TGCGCCAGCGAGCGAGCCGGGCCAGGGGAGACCCAGTACTTC,CASERAGPGETQYF
once,TRBJ1-2,TRBD1,TRBV23-1,TGCGCCAGCAGTCTAAAAAACAGGGGTATTTGCTATGGCTACACCTTC,CASSLKNRGICYGYTF
-,TRBJ1-6,-,TRBV11-2,TGTGCCAGCAGTTTTTCACTCGACTATAATTCACCCCTCCACTTT,CASSFSLDYNSPLHF
-,TRBJ2-1,TRBD2,TRBV2,TGTGCCAGCACCTCAGCGGGGTGGAAGTTCTTC,CASTSAGWKFF
-,TRBJ2-7,TRBD2,TRBV20-1,TGCAGTGTGGCGGGGGGGCCCGAGCAGTACTTC,CSVAGGPEQYF
-,TRBJ2-1,-,TRBV6-1,TGTGCCAGCAGTGAAGCCCAGGGCAGCTCCTACAATGAGCAGTTCTTC,CASSEAQGSSYNEQFF
-,TRBJ2-7,TRBD1,TRBV4-1,TGCGCCAGCAGCCCGGGACAGGTGTCCTACGAGCAGTACTTC,CASSPGQVSYEQYF